The sequence of this T cell receptor beta chain was determined in a study of T cell responses to AZD1222 COVID-19 vaccine. General observations from the study: Donors, mostly white British, included more females; clonal diversity was possibly underestimated.

TCRdb's copy holds only in-frame clones and misses some; the assay was immunoSEQ multiplex PCR. The data contain roughly 50,000 clones, roughly nine tenths of them seen just once; the ten biggest clones take up about 2%. In regard to this clone: Its antigen is unknown.

The ends lost 3 bases at V and 4 bases at J; junction bases unmatched: 6. Germline V gives CDR1 SGHNT, CDR2 YENEEA. CDR3 length equals 15 residues. The starting material was peripheral blood, obtained on day 0 of AZD1222 vaccination. This clonotype originated in an adult in good health. V and J are TRBV11-3 and TRBJ2-3, with TRBD2 matching 8 bases. The CDR3 bases are TGTGCCAGCAGCTTGTCCCTAGCGGGTCCAGATACGCAGTATTTT. Residues: CASSLSLAGPDTQYF.